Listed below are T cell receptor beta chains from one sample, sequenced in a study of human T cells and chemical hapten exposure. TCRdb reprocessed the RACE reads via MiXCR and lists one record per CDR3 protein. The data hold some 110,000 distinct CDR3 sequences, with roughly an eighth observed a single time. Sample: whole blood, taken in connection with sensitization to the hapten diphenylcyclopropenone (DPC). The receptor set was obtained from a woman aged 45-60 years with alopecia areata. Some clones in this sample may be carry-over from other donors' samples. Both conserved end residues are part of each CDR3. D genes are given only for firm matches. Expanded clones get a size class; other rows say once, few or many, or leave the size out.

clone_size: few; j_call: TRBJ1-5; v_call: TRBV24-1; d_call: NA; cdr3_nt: TGTGCCACCAGTGAAGGGAGGACAGCTAATCAGCCCCAGCATTTT; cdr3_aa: CATSEGRTANQPQHF
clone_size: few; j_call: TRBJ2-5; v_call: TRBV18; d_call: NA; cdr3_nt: TGTGCCAGCTCACCATTATCGCAGGGGCGGATGGAGACCCAGTACTTC; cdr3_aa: CASSPLSQGRMETQYF
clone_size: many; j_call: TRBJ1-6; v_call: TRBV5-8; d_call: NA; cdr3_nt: TGTGCCAGCAGCTACGGGGGGGACGAGGCTCCCCTCCACTTT; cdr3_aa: CASSYGGDEAPLHF
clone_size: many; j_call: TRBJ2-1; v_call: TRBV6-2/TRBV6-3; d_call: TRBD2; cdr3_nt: TGTGCCAGCAGTGAACTAGCGACCCCCTACAATGAGCAGTTCTTC; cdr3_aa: CASSELATPYNEQFF
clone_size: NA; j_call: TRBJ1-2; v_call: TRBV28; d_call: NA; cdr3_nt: TGTGCCAGCAGTACGGCGAACTATGGCTACACCTTC; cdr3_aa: CASSTANYGYTF
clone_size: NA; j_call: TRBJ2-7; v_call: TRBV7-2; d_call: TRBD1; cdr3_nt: TGTGCCAGCAGCTCAGACAGGGGGATCTACGAGCAGTACTTC; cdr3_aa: CASSSDRGIYEQYF
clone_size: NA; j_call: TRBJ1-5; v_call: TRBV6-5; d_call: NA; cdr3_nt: TGTGCCAGCAGTCGGGCAGGGACACTCGGCAATCAGCCCCAGCATTTT; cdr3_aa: CASSRAGTLGNQPQHF
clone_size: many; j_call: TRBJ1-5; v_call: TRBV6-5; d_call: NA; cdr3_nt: TGTGCCAGCAGGGGAAATAGCAATCAGCCCCAGCATTTT; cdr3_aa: CASRGNSNQPQHF
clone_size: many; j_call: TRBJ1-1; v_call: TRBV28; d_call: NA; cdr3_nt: TGTGCCAGCAGTTCCCACTTCAGGGTTCCAACTTTCTTT; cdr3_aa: CASSSHFRVPTFF
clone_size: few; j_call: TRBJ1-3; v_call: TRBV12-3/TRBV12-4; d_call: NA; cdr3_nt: TGTGCCAGCAGCACCACCGGGGTCCGTTTGTCCTCTGGAAACACCATATATTTT; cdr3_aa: CASSTTGVRLSSGNTIYF
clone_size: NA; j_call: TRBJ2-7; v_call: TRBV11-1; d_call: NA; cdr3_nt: TGTGCCAGCAGCTCTACTTACCGGCAGTACTTC; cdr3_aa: CASSSTYRQYF
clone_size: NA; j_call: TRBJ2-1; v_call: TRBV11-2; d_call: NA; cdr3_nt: TGTGCCAGCAGCTTAGATCTGAGTCCGACACCCTACAATGAGCAGTTCTTC; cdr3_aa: CASSLDLSPTPYNEQFF
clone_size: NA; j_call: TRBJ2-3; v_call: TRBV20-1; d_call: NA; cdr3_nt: TGCAGTGCTAGAGTTAGCGCAGATACGCAGTATTTT; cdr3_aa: CSARVSADTQYF
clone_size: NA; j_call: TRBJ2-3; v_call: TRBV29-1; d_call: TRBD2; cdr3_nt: TGCAGCGTCGACGGGACTAGCGGGGGCCTCGGGTATACGCAGTATTTT; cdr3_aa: CSVDGTSGGLGYTQYF
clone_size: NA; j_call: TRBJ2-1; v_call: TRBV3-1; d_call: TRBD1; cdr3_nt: TGTGCCAGCAGCCAAGATATAGGGCAGGGGGCTAAGGGACAGCAGTTCTTC; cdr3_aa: CASSQDIGQGAKGQQFF
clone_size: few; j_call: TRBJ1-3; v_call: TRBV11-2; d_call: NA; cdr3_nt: TGTGCCAGCAGCTTAGTACCAGGGAGGGGAAACACCATATATTTT; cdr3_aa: CASSLVPGRGNTIYF
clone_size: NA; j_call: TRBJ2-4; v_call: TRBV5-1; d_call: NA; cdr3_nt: TGCGCCAGCAGCCCCGAACGGGGGACGAAAAACATTCAGTACTTC; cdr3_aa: CASSPERGTKNIQYF
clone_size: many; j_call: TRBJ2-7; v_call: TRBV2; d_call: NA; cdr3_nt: TGTGCCAGCAGCCGACAGAGCTCCTACGAGCAGTACTTC; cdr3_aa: CASSRQSSYEQYF
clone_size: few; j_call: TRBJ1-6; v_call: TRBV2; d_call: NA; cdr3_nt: TGTGCCAGCAGGGACCGAGCCGGCGGAAGAGGATCACCCCTCCACTTT; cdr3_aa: CASRDRAGGRGSPLHF
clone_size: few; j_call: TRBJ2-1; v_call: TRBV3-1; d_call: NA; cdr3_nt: TGTGCCAGCAGCCAAGGGGGGCCGCACCATGAGCAGTTCTTC; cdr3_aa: CASSQGGPHHEQFF
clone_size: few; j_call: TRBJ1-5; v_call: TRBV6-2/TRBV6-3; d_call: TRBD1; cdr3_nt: TGTGCCAGCAGGGCTTCGGATCCGGGACAGTTTAGCTTTGGAAGCAATCAGCCCCAGCATTTT; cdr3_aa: CASRASDPGQFSFGSNQPQHF
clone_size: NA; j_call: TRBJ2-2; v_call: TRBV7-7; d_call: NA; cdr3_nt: TGTGCTAGCAGCTTGAACCACAGGGAAGCGAACACCGGGGAGCTGTTTTTT; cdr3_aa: CASSLNHREANTGELFF
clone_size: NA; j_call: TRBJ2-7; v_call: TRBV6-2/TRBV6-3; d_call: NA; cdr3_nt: TGTGCCAGCAAAGACGGCGGCAGACTCTCCTACGAGCAGTACTTC; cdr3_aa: CASKDGGRLSYEQYF
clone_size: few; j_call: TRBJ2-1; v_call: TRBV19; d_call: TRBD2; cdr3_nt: TGTGCCAGTAGTCCGACTAGCGGGAGGACGAATGAGCAGTTCTTC; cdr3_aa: CASSPTSGRTNEQFF
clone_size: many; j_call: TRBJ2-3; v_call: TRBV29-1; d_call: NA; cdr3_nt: TGCAGCGTTGTCGGAGGGCCGGCGGATACGCAGTATTTT; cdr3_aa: CSVVGGPADTQYF
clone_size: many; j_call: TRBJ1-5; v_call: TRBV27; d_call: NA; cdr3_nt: TGTGCCAGCAGCGAGGGCAATCAGCCCCAGCATTTT; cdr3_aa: CASSEGNQPQHF
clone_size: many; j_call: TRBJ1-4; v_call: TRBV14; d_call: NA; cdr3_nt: TGTGCCAGCAGCCGGGGACTGAATGAAAAACTGTTTTTT; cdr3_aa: CASSRGLNEKLFF
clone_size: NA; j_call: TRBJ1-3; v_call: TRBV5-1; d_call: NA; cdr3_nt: TGCGCCAGCTGCCGGGATCCCGACGGAAACACCATATATTTT; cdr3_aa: CASCRDPDGNTIYF
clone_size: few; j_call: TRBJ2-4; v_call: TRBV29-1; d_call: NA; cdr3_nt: TGCAGCGTTAAACCGGGACAAGGGAACATTCAGTACTTC; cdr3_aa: CSVKPGQGNIQYF
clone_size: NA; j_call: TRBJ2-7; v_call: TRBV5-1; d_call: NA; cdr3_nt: TGCGCCAGCAGCTTGTCTGAGGGATACGAGCAGTACTTC; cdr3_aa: CASSLSEGYEQYF
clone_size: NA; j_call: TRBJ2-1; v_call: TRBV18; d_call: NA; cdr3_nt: TGTGCCAGCTCACCATCGGAGTACTCCTACAATGAGCAGTTCTTC; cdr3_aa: CASSPSEYSYNEQFF
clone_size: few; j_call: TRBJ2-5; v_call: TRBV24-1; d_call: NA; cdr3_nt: TGTGCCACCAGTGATCAAGGACGTAGAGAGACCCAGTACTTC; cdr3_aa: CATSDQGRRETQYF
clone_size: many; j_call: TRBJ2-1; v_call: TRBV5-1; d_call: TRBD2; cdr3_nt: TGCGCCAGCAGCTTGGTATTCGGGGGGTCGCCCAATGAGCAGTTCTTC; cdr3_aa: CASSLVFGGSPNEQFF
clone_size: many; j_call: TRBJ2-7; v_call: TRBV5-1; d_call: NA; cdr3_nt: TGCGCCAGCAGCTTGGAGGGAGGCGAGCAGTACTTC; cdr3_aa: CASSLEGGEQYF
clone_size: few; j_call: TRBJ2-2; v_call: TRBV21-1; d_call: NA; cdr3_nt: TGTGCCAGCAGCCCCAAATGGGGAGGGGGCTTAGAAACCGGGGAGCTGTTTTTT; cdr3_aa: CASSPKWGGGLETGELFF
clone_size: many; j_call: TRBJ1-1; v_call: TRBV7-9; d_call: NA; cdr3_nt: TGTGCCAGCAGCCCCCGGGCGGCGGTCACTGAAGCTTTCTTT; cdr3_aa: CASSPRAAVTEAFF
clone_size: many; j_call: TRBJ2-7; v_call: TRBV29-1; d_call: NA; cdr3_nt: TGCAGCGTTGGGGAGACCTACGAGCAGTACTTC; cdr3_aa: CSVGETYEQYF
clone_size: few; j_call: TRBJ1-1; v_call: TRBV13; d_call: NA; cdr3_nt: TGTGCCAGCAGCCAACGAGAGGGTTGGATCACTGAAGCTTTCTTT; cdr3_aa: CASSQREGWITEAFF
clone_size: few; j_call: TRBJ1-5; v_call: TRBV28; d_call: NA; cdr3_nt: TGTGCCAGCTCGGGGGGGTTGAACAATCAGCCCCAGCATTTT; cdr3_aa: CASSGGLNNQPQHF
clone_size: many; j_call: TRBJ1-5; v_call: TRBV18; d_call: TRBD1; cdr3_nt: TGTGCCAGCTCACCGGGACAGGGCGATCAGCCCCAGCATTTT; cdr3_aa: CASSPGQGDQPQHF
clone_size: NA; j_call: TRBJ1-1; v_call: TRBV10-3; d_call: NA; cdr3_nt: TGTGCCATCAGTGAGCGGGAGAAGAACACTGAAGCTTTCTTT; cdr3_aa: CAISEREKNTEAFF
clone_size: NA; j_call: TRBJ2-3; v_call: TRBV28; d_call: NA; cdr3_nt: TGTGCCAGCAGACGGGACTCCCCTTTCACAGATACGCAGTATTTT; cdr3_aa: CASRRDSPFTDTQYF
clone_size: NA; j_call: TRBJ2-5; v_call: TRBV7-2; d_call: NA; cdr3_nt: TGTGCCAGCAGCCTAAACAGACAAGAGACCCAGTACTTC; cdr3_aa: CASSLNRQETQYF
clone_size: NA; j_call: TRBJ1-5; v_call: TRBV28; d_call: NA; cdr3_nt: TGTGCCAGCACTTCTGGTTCGGGAAGCAATCAGCCCCAGCATTTT; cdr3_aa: CASTSGSGSNQPQHF
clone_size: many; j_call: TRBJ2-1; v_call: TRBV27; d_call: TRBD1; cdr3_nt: TGTGCCAGCGCTCGACAGGGGTCCTACAATGAGCAGTTCTTC; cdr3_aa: CASARQGSYNEQFF
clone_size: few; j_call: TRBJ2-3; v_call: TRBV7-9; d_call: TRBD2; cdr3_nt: TGTGCCAGCAGCTTGGGACTAGCGGGTATAGATACGCAGTATTTT; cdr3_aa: CASSLGLAGIDTQYF
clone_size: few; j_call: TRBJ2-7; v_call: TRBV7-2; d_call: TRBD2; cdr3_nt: TGTGCCAGCAGCTTCGGACTAGCGTACACCTACGAGCAGTACTTC; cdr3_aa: CASSFGLAYTYEQYF
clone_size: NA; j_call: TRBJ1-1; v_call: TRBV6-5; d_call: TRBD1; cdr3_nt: TGTGCCAGCAGTTCGACAGGGATTTTGAACACTGAAGCTTTCTTT; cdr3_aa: CASSSTGILNTEAFF